The 2 T cell receptor beta chains below come from one sample, sequenced in a study of monozygotic twins with inflammatory bowel disease. For each CDR3 protein, TCRdb gives one entry from its re-call of the 5' RACE reads, without DNA. The sample holds a few hundred thousand distinct CDR3 sequences. Sequencing used blood. The receptor set was obtained from a human donor with ulcerative colitis or Crohn's disease, or a healthy co-twin of an affected twin (not recorded which).

The V and J genes are TRBV7-9 and TRBJ2-7. The CDR3 is 12 amino acids. From germline, CDR1 is SEHNR and CDR2 FQNEAQ (reference sequence). The chain's CDR3 is CASSRRSYEQYF.

The chain couples TRBV6-5 to TRBJ1-1; the D gene TCRdb calls, TRBD1, cannot be checked with no DNA. Germline CDR1 is MNHEY and CDR2 is SVGAGI. This CDR3 is built from 12 residues. The CDR3 region is CASSRPGKWAFF.